The next 20 T cell receptor beta chains were all read from a single sample in a study of blood T cell repertoires in COVID-19. The table came from immunoSEQ multiplex PCR; TCRdb's copy has only in-frame clones and leaves some out. The repertoire holds over 200,000 clones, with over 80% as singletons. Material for sequencing was PBMCs or T cells enriched from blood (not recorded which). These receptors all stem from a man under 40 who had recovered from COVID-19.

The rearrangement joins TRBV9 to TRBJ1-2; 7 nucleotides line up with TRBD1. Germline-derived CDR1 and CDR2 are SGDLS and YYNGEE. The CDR3 is 13 residues long. Trimming cost V 1 base and J 3 bases; bases outside gene matches: 0. The DNA for the CDR3 is TGTGCCAGCAGCGTAACAGGGGACTATGGCTACACCTTC. This encodes CASSVTGDYGYTF.

This chain uses TRBV7-2 with TRBJ2-2; 11 bases align to TRBD2. The V segment lost 1 base and the J segment 0 bases; nucleotides outside the gene matches: 4. CDR1 and CDR2 (germline): SGHTA, FQGNSA. CDR3 length: 18 residues. In DNA, the CDR3 is TGTGCCAGCAGCTTAGAACTAGCGGGGGCCTCGAACACCGGGGAGCTGTTTTTT. Amino acid sequence: CASSLELAGASNTGELFF.

The chain uses TRBV7-2 and TRBJ1-2; D is uncertain. This CDR3 contains 13 residues. The germline gives CDR1 SGHTA, CDR2 FQGNSA. V lost 1 base and J lost 5, with 8 bases in between. The CDR3 sequence is CASSLDSNYGYTF. CDR3 in DNA: TGTGCCAGCAGCTTAGACTCAAATTATGGCTACACCTTC.

V usage is TRBV18 and J usage is TRBJ2-1, with a possible D match to TRBD1 (6 bases). Germline-derived CDR1 and CDR2 are KGHSH and LQKENI. Trimming took off 4 bases at V and 5 bases at J, with 24 bases between the two ends. The CDR3 is made up of 18 amino acids. CDR3 sequence reads: CASSRGNFKQGEDNEQFF. CDR3 bases: TGTGCCAGCTCACGAGGAAACTTCAAACAGGGAGAAGACAATGAGCAGTTCTTC.

The V and J genes are TRBV12-3 or TRBV12-4 and TRBJ2-5; D is uncertain. The CDR3 loop spans 12 amino acids. The germline V and J ends were trimmed by 4 bases and 7 bases, with 10 bases remaining between them. In nucleotides, the CDR3 is TGTGCCAGCAGTTCCCCTTCGGGGACCCAGTACTTC. This codes for CASSSPSGTQYF.

This chain links TRBV5-6 with TRBJ1-5; a weak D match, TRBD1 (5 bases). Trimming shortened V by 0 bases and J by 7 bases, and 8 bases separated the two germline ends. The CDR3 extends over 13 amino acids. From germline, CDR1 is SGHDT and CDR2 YYEEEE. CDR3 in amino acids: CASSLGREQPQHF. CDR3 DNA: TGTGCCAGCAGCTTGGGCAGGGAACAGCCCCAGCATTTT. The entire variable domain, with the rest obtained from reference TRBV5-6 and TRBJ1-5, is as follows: DAGVTQSPTHLIKTRGQQVTLRCSPKSGHDTVSWYQQALGQGPQFIFQYYEEEERQRGNFPDRFSGHQFPNYSSELNVNALLLGDSALYLCASSLGREQPQHFGDGTRLSIL.

The chain couples TRBV18 to TRBJ1-1, with D possibly being TRBD1 (6 bases). CDR1 and CDR2 (germline): KGHSH, LQKENI. Trimming shortened V by 0 bases and J by 4 bases, and 12 bases separated the two germline ends. CDR3 length: 15 amino acids. The CDR3 here is CASSPPMLRGTEAFF. As DNA, the CDR3 is TGTGCCAGCTCACCACCTATGCTCAGGGGCACTGAAGCTTTCTTT.

The chain couples TRBV28 to TRBJ1-2, with 11 positions matching TRBD1. With 7 bases clipped from V and 6 bases from J, the junction kept 10 bases outside the gene matches. The CDR3 sequence is 15 residues long. Germline CDR1 reads MDHEN; CDR2 reads SYDVKM. Here the CDR3 DNA reads TGTGCCAGCAACCCTGGGGACAGGGGGATAAATGGCTACACCTTC. This codes for CASNPGDRGINGYTF.

The rearrangement joins TRBV30 to TRBJ2-1, with TRBD2 matching 8 bases. CDR3 length equals 13 residues. Germline CDR1 reads GTSNPN; CDR2 reads SVGIG (reference sequence). V shed 0 bases, J shed 7 bases, and the junction held 2 bases outside the gene matches. The CDR3 DNA reads as TGTGCCTGGAGTGTTTCTAGCGGGAATGAGCAGTTCTTC. Its translation is CAWSVSSGNEQFF.

The chain is built from TRBV5-4 and TRBJ2-1; 8 bases agree with TRBD2. The length of the CDR3 is 15 residues. V trimming: 1 base; J trimming: 6 bases; junction bases outside the gene matches: 6. Per the germline V gene, CDR1 is SGHNT and CDR2 is YYREEE (reference sequence). CDR3 bases: TGTGCCAGCAGCTTGCTGACTAGCGAAATCAATGAGCAGTTCTTC. It translates to CASSLLTSEINEQFF.

J is TRBJ1-5 and V is TRBV19; tentative D call: TRBD1 (5 bases). CDR1 is LNHDA, CDR2 SQIVND, per germline (reference sequence). The V gene lost 0 bases and the J gene lost 0 bases, with 21 bases spanning the gap. The CDR3 runs 20 residues. This CDR3 is CASSIDFDSPRSYSNQPQHF. In nucleotides, the CDR3 is TGTGCCAGTAGTATAGATTTCGACAGCCCCAGATCATATAGCAATCAGCCCCAGCATTTT.

V gene TRBV24-1 combines with J gene TRBJ2-7; TRBD2 matches at 7 bases. The CDR3 spans 15 residues. CDR1 and CDR2 from the germline V gene are KGHDR and SFDVKD. Trimming removed 3 bases from V and 1 base from J; junction bases left unmatched: 5. The CDR3 here is CATSDSGTASYEQYF. The CDR3 DNA is TGTGCCACCAGTGATAGCGGGACGGCATCCTACGAGCAGTACTTC.

The V and J genes are TRBV25-1 and TRBJ1-1, with 7 bases aligning to TRBD1. Germline V gene sequence: CDR1 MGHDK, CDR2 SYGVNS. Trimming took 6 bases from V and 6 from J; bases not matched to a gene: 7. The CDR3 spans 13 residues. The CDR3 reads CASRPRDSPEAFF. The CDR3 bases are TGTGCCAGCAGGCCCCGGGACAGCCCTGAAGCTTTCTTT.

The V and J genes are TRBV6-5 and TRBJ2-7; the D gene is possibly TRBD1 (5 bases). Between the trimmed V and J ends, which lost 7 bases and 6 bases, there was a span of 19 bases. The germline V gene encodes CDR1 MNHEY and CDR2 SVGAGI. The length of the CDR3 is 14 residues. CDR3 amino acids: CASNRQGDVGEQYF. CDR3 in DNA: TGTGCCAGCAACCGGCAGGGCGACGTTGGCGAGCAGTACTTC.

The chain uses TRBV18 and TRBJ2-5, with 8 bases aligning to TRBD2. CDR3 length: 17 amino acids. J lost 2 bases, V lost 3 bases, and 11 bases had no gene match. Germline CDR1 and CDR2: KGHSH and LQKENI. Here the CDR3 DNA reads TGTGCCAGCTCACCTCGGAGGCCTAGCGGGTATCAAGAGACCCAGTACTTC. This gives the protein CASSPRRPSGYQETQYF.

The J gene is TRBJ1-5, the V gene TRBV7-9, with TRBD1 identical over 7 bases. The CDR3 consists of 16 residues. The germline CDR1 and CDR2 sequences are SEHNR and FQNEAQ (reference sequence). V lost 5 bases and J lost 2; bases outside the gene matches: 9. The CDR3 region is CASSADRVGRNQPQHF. The CDR3 DNA reads as TGTGCCAGCAGCGCCGACAGGGTAGGCCGCAATCAGCCCCAGCATTTT.

Comment on this clone: One junction end does not reproduce the germline sequence, and a read error may be involved. The V call is TRBV18, the J call TRBJ2-5; 9 nucleotides line up with TRBD1. Germline V gives CDR1 KGHSH, CDR2 LQKENI. The CDR3 runs 14 residues. DNA for the CDR3: TGTGCCAGCTCCCCACAGGGGGCCCGAGAGACCCAGTACTTC. This gives the protein CASSPQGARETQYF.

The chain is built from TRBV7-9 and TRBJ1-4; the D is unclear. The V end was cut by 8 bases, the J end by 8 bases, with 12 bases between. Germline CDR1 SEHNR, CDR2 FQNEAQ (reference sequence). This CDR3 is built from 12 residues. CDR3 DNA: TGTGCCAGCCGAACCATCGAGGAAAAACTGTTTTTT. Translation: CASRTIEEKLFF.

This clone has just one count. This rearrangement joins TRBV7-6 to TRBJ1-4, with D possibly being TRBD1 (6 bases). Looked up from germline, CDR1 is SGHVS and CDR2 is FNYEAQ. The CDR3 runs to 15 residues. Trimming cost V 0 bases and J 3 bases, with 8 bases left between them. Here the CDR3 DNA reads TGTGCCAGCAGCTTAGCAGGGGGACCTAATGAAAAACTGTTTTTT. It is translated as CASSLAGGPNEKLFF.

The rearrangement joins TRBV13 to TRBJ2-5; the match to TRBD2 covers 16 bases. The trim removed 5 bases at V and 5 bases at J, leaving 11 bases unmatched. Germline V gene data show CDR1 as PRHDT and CDR2 as FYEKMQ (reference sequence). This CDR3 contains 18 residues. CDR3 DNA: TGTGCCAGCAGCCGGGGACTAGCGGGAGGGCCGGCGGATGAGACCCAGTACTTC. Its translation is CASSRGLAGGPADETQYF.